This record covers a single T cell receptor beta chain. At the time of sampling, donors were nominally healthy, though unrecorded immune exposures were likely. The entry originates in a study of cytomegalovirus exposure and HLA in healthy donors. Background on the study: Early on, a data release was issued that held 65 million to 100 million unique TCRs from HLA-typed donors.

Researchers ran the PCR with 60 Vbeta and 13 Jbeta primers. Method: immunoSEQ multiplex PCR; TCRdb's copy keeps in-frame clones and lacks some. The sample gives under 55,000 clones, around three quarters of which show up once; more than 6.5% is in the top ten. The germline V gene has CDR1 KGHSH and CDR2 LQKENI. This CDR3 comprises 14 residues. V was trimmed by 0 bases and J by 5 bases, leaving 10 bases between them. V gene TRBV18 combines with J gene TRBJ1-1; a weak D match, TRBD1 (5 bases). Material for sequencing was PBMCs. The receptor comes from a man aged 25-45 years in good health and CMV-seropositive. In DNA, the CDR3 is TGTGCCAGCTCACCACCCCCGGGGGGAACTGAAGCTTTCTTT. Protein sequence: CASSPPPGGTEAFF.